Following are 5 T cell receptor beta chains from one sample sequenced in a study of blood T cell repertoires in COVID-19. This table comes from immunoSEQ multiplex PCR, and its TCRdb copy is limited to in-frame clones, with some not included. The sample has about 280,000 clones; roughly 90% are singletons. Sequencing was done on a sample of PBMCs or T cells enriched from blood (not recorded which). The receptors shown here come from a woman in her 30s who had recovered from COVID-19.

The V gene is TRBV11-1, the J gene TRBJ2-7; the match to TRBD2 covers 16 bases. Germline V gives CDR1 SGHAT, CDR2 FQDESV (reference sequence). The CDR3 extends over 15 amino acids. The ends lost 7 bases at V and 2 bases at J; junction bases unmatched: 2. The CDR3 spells CASTGTSGRAYEQYF. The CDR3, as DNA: TGTGCCAGCACCGGGACTAGCGGGAGGGCCTACGAGCAGTACTTC.

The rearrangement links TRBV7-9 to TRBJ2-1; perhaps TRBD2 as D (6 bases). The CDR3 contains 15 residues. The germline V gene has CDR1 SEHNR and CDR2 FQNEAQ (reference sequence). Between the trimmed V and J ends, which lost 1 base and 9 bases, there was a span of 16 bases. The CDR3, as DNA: TGTGCCAGCAGCTTAGACCCCACTAGCTTGAGTGAGCAGTTCTTC. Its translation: CASSLDPTSLSEQFF.

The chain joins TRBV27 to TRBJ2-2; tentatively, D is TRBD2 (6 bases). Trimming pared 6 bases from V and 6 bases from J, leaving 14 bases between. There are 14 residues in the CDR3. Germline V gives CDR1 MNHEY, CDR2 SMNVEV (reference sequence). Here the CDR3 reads CASSTRGGSGELFF. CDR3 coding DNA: TGTGCCAGCAGCACCCGAGGAGGGTCCGGGGAGCTGTTTTTT.

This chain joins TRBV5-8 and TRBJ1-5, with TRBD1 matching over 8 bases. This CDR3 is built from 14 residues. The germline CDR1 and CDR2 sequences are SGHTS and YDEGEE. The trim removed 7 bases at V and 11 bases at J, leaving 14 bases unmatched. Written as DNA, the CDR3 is TGTGCCAGCCGGACAGGGCCGAGTCAATCAGCCCAGCATTTT. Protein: CASRTGPSQSAQHF.

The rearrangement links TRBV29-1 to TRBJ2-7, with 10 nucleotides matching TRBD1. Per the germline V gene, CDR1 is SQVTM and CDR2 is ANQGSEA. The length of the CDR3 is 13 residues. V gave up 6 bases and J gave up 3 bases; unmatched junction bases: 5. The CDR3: CSVKGDRGYEQYF. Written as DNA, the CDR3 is TGCAGCGTGAAAGGGGACAGGGGCTACGAGCAGTACTTC.